Reported below is one T cell receptor (beta chain). The entry originates in a study of blood T cell repertoires in COVID-19. Clones were read by immunoSEQ multiplex PCR, and TCRdb kept only the in-frame ones, dropping some. The sample consists of fewer than 450,000 clones, 90% of them appearing once. CDR1 is SGHDT, CDR2 YYEEEE, per germline. V lost 4 bases and J 8 bases, leaving 12 bases between the germline ends. CDR3 length equals 13 residues. Sequenced material: PBMCs or T cells enriched from blood (not recorded which). This TCR came from a man between 18 and 29 years old who had recovered from COVID-19. The V call is TRBV5-6, the J call TRBJ1-4; D is unresolved. This CDR3 reads CASSARQGEKLFF. For the CDR3, the DNA is TGTGCCAGCAGCGCACGACAAGGCGAAAAACTGTTTTTT.